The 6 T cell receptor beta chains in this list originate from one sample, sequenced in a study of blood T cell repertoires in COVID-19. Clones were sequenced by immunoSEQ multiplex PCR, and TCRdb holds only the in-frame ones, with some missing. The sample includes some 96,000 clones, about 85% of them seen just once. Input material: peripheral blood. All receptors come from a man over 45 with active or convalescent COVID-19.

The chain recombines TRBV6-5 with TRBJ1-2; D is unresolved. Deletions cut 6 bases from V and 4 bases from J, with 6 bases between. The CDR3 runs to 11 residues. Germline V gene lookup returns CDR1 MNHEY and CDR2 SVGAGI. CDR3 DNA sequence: TGTGCCAGCAGCCGAGGCTATGGCTACACCTTC. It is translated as CASSRGYGYTF.

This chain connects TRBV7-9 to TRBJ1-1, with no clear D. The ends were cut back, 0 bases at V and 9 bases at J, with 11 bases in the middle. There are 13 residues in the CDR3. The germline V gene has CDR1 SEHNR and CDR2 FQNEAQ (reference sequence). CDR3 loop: CASSLASEEKAFF. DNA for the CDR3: TGTGCCAGCAGCTTAGCCTCCGAGGAGAAAGCTTTCTTT.

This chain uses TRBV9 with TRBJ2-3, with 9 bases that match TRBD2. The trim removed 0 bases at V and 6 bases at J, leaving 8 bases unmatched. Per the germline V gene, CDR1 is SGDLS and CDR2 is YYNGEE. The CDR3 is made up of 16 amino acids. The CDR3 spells CASSVGAGGQADTQYF. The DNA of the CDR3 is TGTGCCAGCAGCGTAGGCGCGGGAGGGCAGGCGGATACGCAGTATTTT.

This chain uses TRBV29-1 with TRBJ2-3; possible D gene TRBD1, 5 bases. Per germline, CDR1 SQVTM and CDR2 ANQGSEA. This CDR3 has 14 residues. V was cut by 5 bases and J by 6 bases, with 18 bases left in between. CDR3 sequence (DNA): TGCAGCGTTCGACCGTCTATAGGGGTGGATACGCAGTATTTT. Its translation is CSVRPSIGVDTQYF.

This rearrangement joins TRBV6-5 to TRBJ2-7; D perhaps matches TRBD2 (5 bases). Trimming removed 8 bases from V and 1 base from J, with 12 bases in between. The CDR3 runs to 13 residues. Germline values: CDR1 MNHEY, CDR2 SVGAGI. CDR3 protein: CASQSGTSYEQYF. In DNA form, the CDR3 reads TGTGCCAGCCAAAGCGGTACTTCCTACGAGCAGTACTTC.

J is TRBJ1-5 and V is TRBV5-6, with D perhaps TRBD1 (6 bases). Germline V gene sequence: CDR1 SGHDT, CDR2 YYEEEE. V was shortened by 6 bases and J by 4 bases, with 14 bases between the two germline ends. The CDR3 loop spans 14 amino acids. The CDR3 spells CASTLQGPNQPQHF. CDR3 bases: TGTGCCAGCACCTTACAGGGTCCGAATCAGCCCCAGCATTTT. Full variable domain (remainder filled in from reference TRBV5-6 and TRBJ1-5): DAGVTQSPTHLIKTRGQQVTLRCSPKSGHDTVSWYQQALGQGPQFIFQYYEEEERQRGNFPDRFSGHQFPNYSSELNVNALLLGDSALYLCASTLQGPNQPQHFGDGTRLSIL.